The source of this T cell receptor (beta chain) is a study of monozygotic twins with cystic fibrosis. In regard to this clone: Its target is not known.

Using immunoSEQ multiplex PCR, the repertoire was profiled, and TCRdb retains in-frame clones only, with some absent. This table has 30,000 to 35,000 clones, approximately 67% appearing once. The CDR3 sequence is 15 residues long. Points from the study as a whole: J usage was most co-twin-similar in 8 of 16 pairs, V in 13.

The specimen sequenced was blood. This chain connects TRBV21-1 to TRBJ1-5. TRBV21-1 constitutes a pseudogene. The receptor's source is a girl under 18 with cystic fibrosis. The CDR3 DNA reads TGTGCCAGCAGCAAGAATTCGGGAGCGAATCAGCCCCAGCATTTT. This codes for CASSKNSGANQPQHF.